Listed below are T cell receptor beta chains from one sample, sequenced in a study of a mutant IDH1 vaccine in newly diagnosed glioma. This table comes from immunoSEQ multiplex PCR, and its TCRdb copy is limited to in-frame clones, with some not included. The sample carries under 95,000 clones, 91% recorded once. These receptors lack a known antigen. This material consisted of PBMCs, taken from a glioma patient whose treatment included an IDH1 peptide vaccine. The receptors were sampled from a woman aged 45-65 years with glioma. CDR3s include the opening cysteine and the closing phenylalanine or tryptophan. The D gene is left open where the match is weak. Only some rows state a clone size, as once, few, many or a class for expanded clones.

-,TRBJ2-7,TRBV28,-,TGTGCCAGCAGTTTACTAGGGTACGAGCAGTACTTC,CASSLLGYEQYF
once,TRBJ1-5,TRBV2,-,TGTGCCAGCAGTCTGGACAGTTGGGGACTTCAGCCCCAGCATTTT,CASSLDSWGLQPQHF
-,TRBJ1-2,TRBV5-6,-,TGTGCCAGCACCGACACCTCACGTTACTATGGCTACACCTTC,CASTDTSRYYGYTF
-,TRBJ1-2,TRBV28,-,TGTGCCAGCAGCAGCTCGGTGATGGATGGCTACACCTTC,CASSSSVMDGYTF
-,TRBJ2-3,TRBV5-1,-,TGCGCCAGCAGCTTCCGCGGCAGCGGTACAGCAGATACGCAGTATTTT,CASSFRGSGTADTQYF
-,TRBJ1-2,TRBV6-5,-,TGTGCCATCAAGGAACGGGGCTATGGCTACACCTTC,CAIKERGYGYTF
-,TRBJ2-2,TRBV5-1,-,TGCGCCAGCAGCTTGAGGTGGCAGCCAACGCCGGGAGCTGTTTTT,CASSLRWQPTPGAVF
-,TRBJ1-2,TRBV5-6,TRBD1,TGTGCCAGCGAGCCCAGGGGGCTCCCTGGTGGCTACACCTTC,CASEPRGLPGGYTF
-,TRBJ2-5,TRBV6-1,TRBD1,TGTGCCAGCAGTGAAGTCCCGGGACAGGCAGAGACCCAGTACTTC,CASSEVPGQAETQYF
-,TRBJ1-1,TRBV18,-,TGTGCCAGCTCACCACCCGGGGACCTAATCTCGAACACTGAAGCTTTCTTT,CASSPPGDLISNTEAFF
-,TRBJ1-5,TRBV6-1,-,TGTGCCAGCCGTATGCGGGGGAGCAATCAGCCCCAGCATTTT,CASRMRGSNQPQHF
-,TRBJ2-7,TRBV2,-,TGTGCCAGCAGTGGGTCGGGTTACGAGCAGTACTTC,CASSGSGYEQYF
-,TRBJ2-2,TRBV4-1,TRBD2,TGCGCCAGCAGCCAGCCTAGCGGGCGAGCATCCGGGGAGCTGTTTTTT,CASSQPSGRASGELFF
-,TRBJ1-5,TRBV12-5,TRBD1,TGTGCTAGTGGTTTGGTACGGGCAGGGGGCTATAGCAATCAGCCCCAGCATTTT,CASGLVRAGGYSNQPQHF
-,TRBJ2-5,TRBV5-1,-,TGCGCCAGCAGGGGGGGCCGGGGAGAGACCCAGTACTTC,CASRGGRGETQYF
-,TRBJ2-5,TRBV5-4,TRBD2,TGTGCCAGCAGACTAGCGGGGGAGGGCCCAGAGACCCAGTACTTC,CASRLAGEGPETQYF
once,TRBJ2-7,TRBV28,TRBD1,TGTGCCAGCAGTGTGACCGGGACAGTTTCCTACGAGCAGTACTTC,CASSVTGTVSYEQYF
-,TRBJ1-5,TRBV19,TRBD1,TGTGCCAGTAGTGTGGGACAGACTAGCAATCAGCCCCAGCATTTT,CASSVGQTSNQPQHF
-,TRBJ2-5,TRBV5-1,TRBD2,TGCGCCAGCAGCTCCGGGGGGGAAGAGACCCAGTACTTC,CASSSGGEETQYF
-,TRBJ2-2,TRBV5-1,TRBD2,TGCGCCAGCAGCTTGGGTTACAGGGCGACTAGCGTGGCCGGGGAGCTGTTTTTT,CASSLGYRATSVAGELFF
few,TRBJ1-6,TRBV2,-,TGTGCCGGCCGGGGGGAAATTTCACCCCTCCACTTT,CAGRGEISPLHF
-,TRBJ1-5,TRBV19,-,TGTGCCAGTAGTATCTTAGGAGGGGTTAATCAGCCCCAGCATTTT,CASSILGGVNQPQHF
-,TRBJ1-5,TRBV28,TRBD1,TGTGCCAGCAGTTTATCCCGGACAGGGACTCAGCCCCAGCATTTT,CASSLSRTGTQPQHF
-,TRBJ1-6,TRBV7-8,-,TGTGCCAGCAGCCAGGTTGGGGCTGCGGGTAATTCACCCCTCCACTTT,CASSQVGAAGNSPLHF
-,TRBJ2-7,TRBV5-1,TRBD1,TGCGCCAGCACCCGGGACAGTTCTTCCTACGAGCAGTACTTC,CASTRDSSSYEQYF
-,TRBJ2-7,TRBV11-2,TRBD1,TGTGCCAGCAGCAAGGACAGGGGAGTTCACGAGCAGTACTTC,CASSKDRGVHEQYF
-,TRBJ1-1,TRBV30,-,TGTGCCGGAACGCCACCCTTGAACACTGAAGCTTTCTTT,CAGTPPLNTEAFF
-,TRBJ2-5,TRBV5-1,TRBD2,TGCGCCAGCAGCTTGGGGGCATCTAGCGGGAGTGGAGAGACCCAGTACTTC,CASSLGASSGSGETQYF
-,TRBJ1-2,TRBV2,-,TGTGCCAGCAGCGACTATTCTAACTATGGCTACACCTTC,CASSDYSNYGYTF
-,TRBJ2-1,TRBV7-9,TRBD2,TGTGCCAGCAGCTCTCCCCCCGACTTGTGGGGGGGAAATGAGCAGTTCTTC,CASSSPPDLWGGNEQFF
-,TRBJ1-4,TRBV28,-,TGTGCCAGCAGTTTATTCGGCGAGTATAATGAAAAACTGTTTTTT,CASSLFGEYNEKLFF
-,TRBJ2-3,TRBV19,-,TGTGCCAGTAGCTACGCGGGGACAGAAAAAACGCAGTATTTT,CASSYAGTEKTQYF
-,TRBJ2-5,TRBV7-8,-,TGTGCCAGCAGAGAGGGCCAGGGGTGGGTCGAAGAGACCCAGTACTTC,CASREGQGWVEETQYF
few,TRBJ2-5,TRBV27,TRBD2,TGTGCGACCGGGAGGGGAGGGTCAGAGACCCAGTACTTC,CATGRGGSETQYF
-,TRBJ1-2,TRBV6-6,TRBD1,TGTGCCAGCAGTTTACAGGGGGCGTACTATGGCTACACCTTC,CASSLQGAYYGYTF
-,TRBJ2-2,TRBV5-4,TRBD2,TGTGCCAGCAGCTTGTTTGCGGGAGTGGCCGGGGAGCTGTTTTTT,CASSLFAGVAGELFF
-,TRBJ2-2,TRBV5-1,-,TGCGCCAGCAGCTTGGGCCCGAACACCGGGGAGCTGTTTTTT,CASSLGPNTGELFF
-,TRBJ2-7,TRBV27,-,TGTGCCAGCAGTTACCGAGGAGGGGACGAGCAGTACTTC,CASSYRGGDEQYF
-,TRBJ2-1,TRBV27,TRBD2,TGTGCCAGCAGTTTAAGGCTAGCGGGATGGAATGAGCAGTTCTTC,CASSLRLAGWNEQFF
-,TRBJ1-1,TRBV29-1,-,TGCGTGGTCCGTCGTCGGGCTGACACTGAAGCTTTCTTT,CVVRRRADTEAFF
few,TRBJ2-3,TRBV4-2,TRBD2,TGTGCCAGCAGCCAGCGACTAGCCCCAGATACGCAGTATTTT,CASSQRLAPDTQYF
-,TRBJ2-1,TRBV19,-,TGTGCCAGTAAGTGGGCGAGCTCCTACAATGAGCAGTTCTTC,CASKWASSYNEQFF
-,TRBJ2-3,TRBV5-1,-,TGCGCCAGCAGCTTGGGGGGGCGGGGTACCACAGATACGCAGTATTTT,CASSLGGRGTTDTQYF
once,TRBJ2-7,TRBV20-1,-,TGCAGTGCTAGACTAGCGTTGGAGCAGTACTTC,CSARLALEQYF
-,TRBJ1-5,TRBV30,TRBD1,TGTGCCTGGAGTGTATACAGGGGCCGAAATCAGCCCCAGCATTTT,CAWSVYRGRNQPQHF
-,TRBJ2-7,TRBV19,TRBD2,TGTGCCAGCAGGTTTAAAGCGGGAGGGCCGGGTGAGCAGTACTTC,CASRFKAGGPGEQYF